The clone carrying this TCR beta chain was found many times. Its antigen is undetermined. Individual cDNA molecules were tagged with unique molecular identifiers, the study reported. TCRdb reprocessed the 5' RACE reads with MiXCR, giving one entry per CDR3 protein. The table lists tens of thousands of distinct CDR3 sequences, 8.5% to 10% of them singletons. This record belongs to a study of early T cells in non-severe SARS-CoV-2 infection. Turning to the study itself: Bulk RNA from unsorted whole blood was sequenced; chains were unpaired.

The CDR3 runs to 15 residues. Trimming took 2 bases from V and 4 from J, leaving 11 bases between them. Per the germline V gene, CDR1 is MNHNY and CDR2 is SVGAGI (reference sequence). Points from the study as a whole: There was a bias toward anti-spike CD8 responses in VDJdb matching, which missed private and CD4 specificities.

This receptor was obtained from an adult who was a healthcare worker with PCR-confirmed SARS-CoV-2 infection or an uninfected control (not recorded which). What was sequenced was whole blood. V usage is TRBV6-6 and J usage is TRBJ1-4; the D gene is possibly TRBD1 (5 bases). CDR3 loop: CASSYPDRVNEKLFF. The DNA of the CDR3 is TGTGCCAGCAGTTACCCCGACAGAGTTAATGAAAAACTGTTTTTT.